This T cell receptor beta chain was observed in a study of T cells in Graves' hyperthyroidism and ophthalmopathy. The authors deemed Graves' hyperthyroidism stable absent ophthalmopathy progression within 18 months. The CDR3 is made up of 13 amino acids. V was cut by 0 bases and J by 6 bases, with 9 bases left in between. CDR1 is LGHNA, CDR2 YNFKEQ, per germline. TCR beta CDR3 sequences were amplified from RNA transcripts. First-round RT-PCR with HTBI primers amplified the TCR CDR3 region. TCRdb re-called the multiplex PCR reads with MiXCR, one entry per CDR3 protein. This sample has approximately 530,000 distinct CDR3 sequences, with over 15% found just once.

V and J are TRBV4-2 and TRBJ2-7; D gene ambiguous. Sequencing input: blood. The clonotype was recovered from a woman aged 18-30 years with Graves' hyperthyroidism. The chain's CDR3 is CASSQESNLEQYF. The CDR3 DNA reads as TGTGCCAGCAGCCAAGAGTCTAACCTCGAGCAGTACTTC.